Listed below are T cell receptor beta chains from one sample, sequenced in a study of STAT5B mutations in CD4+ large granular lymphocyte leukemia. The assay was immunoSEQ multiplex PCR, and TCRdb's table has in-frame clones only and misses some. The sample yields 40,000 to 50,000 clones, approximately 83% seen once. Sample: CD4+ T cells from blood buffy coats. The receptor set was obtained from a human donor in good health. Both conserved end residues are part of each CDR3. The D gene is left open where the match is weak. Size is stated for part of the rows, as once, few or many counts, or as a class when the clone is expanded.

V gene	D gene	clone size	J gene	CDR3 DNA	CDR3 protein
TRBV12-5	TRBD1	.	TRBJ1-3	TGTGCTAGTGGTTTGGTGACAGGGGGAGGAATTAGGAACACCATATATTTT	CASGLVTGGGIRNTIYF
TRBV11-3	.	few	TRBJ1-1	TGTGCCAGCAGCTTAGATCGAGGTAACACTGAAGCTTTCTTT	CASSLDRGNTEAFF
TRBV5-1	.	.	TRBJ2-7	TGCGCCAGCAGCTTGGAGTCGACGGGGGAGCAGTACTTC	CASSLESTGEQYF
TRBV15	.	.	TRBJ1-2	TGTGCCACCAGCAGAGCTCAAAGTAACTATGGCTACACCTTC	CATSRAQSNYGYTF
TRBV7-6	TRBD2	.	TRBJ2-7	TGTGCCAGCAGCTTAGGCCATAGCGCTAGCGGGAGCCCCTACGAGCAGTACTTC	CASSLGHSASGSPYEQYF
TRBV7-6	TRBD1	.	TRBJ2-7	TGTGCCAGCAGCTTAGGGACAGGGGACAGCTCCTACGAGCAGTACTTC	CASSLGTGDSSYEQYF
TRBV5-4	TRBD2	.	TRBJ2-7	TGTGCCAGCAGCTTCAGGCGGGAGGGCCTTCGGGTCGAGCAGTACTTC	CASSFRREGLRVEQYF
TRBV30	.	.	TRBJ2-7	TGTGCCTGGAGTGTAACCGGGGGCGAGCAGTACTTC	CAWSVTGGEQYF
TRBV28	TRBD1	.	TRBJ1-2	TGTGCCAGCAGTTGGACAGGGATCGGGGTTTGGGCTGGCTACACCTTC	CASSWTGIGVWAGYTF
TRBV7-9	TRBD2	.	TRBJ2-1	TGTGCCAGCAGCTTCGGACTAGCGGGAGGGGGGCAGTTCTTC	CASSFGLAGGGQFF
TRBV19	.	.	TRBJ1-1	TGTGCCAGTAGTATAGATCGGGGTGAAGCTTTCTTT	CASSIDRGEAFF
TRBV11-1	.	.	TRBJ1-1	TGTGCCAGCAGCTTAGATGGGTCCAGGGGAACTGAAGCTTTCTTT	CASSLDGSRGTEAFF
TRBV5-1	.	.	TRBJ2-7	TGCGCCAGCAGCCCATTAATGGGGGGCGGGTACGAGCAGTACTTC	CASSPLMGGGYEQYF
TRBV10-1	.	.	TRBJ2-5	TGCGCCAGCAGTGAATCGGCCGGCCGGGAGACCCAGTACTTC	CASSESAGRETQYF
TRBV19	.	.	TRBJ1-5	TGTGCCAGTAGTATCTTAAAACAGCCCCAGCATTTT	CASSILKQPQHF
TRBV29-1	TRBD2	.	TRBJ2-2	TGCAGCGCTGGGGAGCGGGGTAACACCGGGGAGCTGTTTTTT	CSAGERGNTGELFF
TRBV29-1	TRBD1	.	TRBJ2-7	TGCAGCGTTGAAGGGACAGGGGGCTACGAGCAGTACTTC	CSVEGTGGYEQYF
TRBV10-3	.	.	TRBJ2-7	TGTGCCATCAGCCCCCAGCCGGGATCCTACGAGCAGTACTTC	CAISPQPGSYEQYF
TRBV11-2	TRBD1	.	TRBJ1-3	TGTGCCAGCAGCACGCAGGGGGCTGCTGGAAACACCATATATTTT	CASSTQGAAGNTIYF
TRBV6-4	TRBD1	.	TRBJ2-1	TGTGCCAGCAGTGACTACAGGGGTGAGCAGTTCTTC	CASSDYRGEQFF
TRBV13	.	.	TRBJ2-5	TGTGCCAGCAGCCCGCTAGAGACCCAGTACTTC	CASSPLETQYF
TRBV7-3	TRBD2	.	TRBJ2-1	TGTGCCAGCGCCCCTTCAGCGGGGAGCTACAATGAGCAGTTCTTC	CASAPSAGSYNEQFF
TRBV2	.	.	TRBJ2-1	TGTGCCAGCAGTGAAGTGAGGGGCATAGGCCAGTTCTTC	CASSEVRGIGQFF
TRBV6-1	.	.	TRBJ1-1	TGTGCCAGCAGTGAAGTAGGGTCCGCTGAAGCTTTCTTT	CASSEVGSAEAFF
TRBV9	.	.	TRBJ2-1	TGTGCCAGCAGCGTAGGGAGTCCTGACAATGAGCAGTTCTTC	CASSVGSPDNEQFF
TRBV27	.	few	TRBJ1-1	TGTGCCAGCAGTCGACTAGAGGGCACTGAAGCTTTCTTT	CASSRLEGTEAFF
TRBV30	.	.	TRBJ1-5	TGTGCCTGGAGTGTTGGGGGTCAGCCCCAGCATTTT	CAWSVGGQPQHF
TRBV11-2	TRBD1	.	TRBJ1-2	TGTGCCAGCAGCTTATTACGTCAGGGGGCCGGCTATGGCTACACCTTC	CASSLLRQGAGYGYTF
TRBV30	TRBD1	.	TRBJ2-7	TGTGCCTGGAGGGGGGACAGGCCCTACGAGCAGTACTTC	CAWRGDRPYEQYF
TRBV6-5	.	.	TRBJ2-7	TGTGCCAGCAGTAAGCTCGGGACGCTCGAGCAGTACTTC	CASSKLGTLEQYF
TRBV5-1	.	.	TRBJ1-1	TGCGCCAGCAGCCTGGTTTTAGGGGGTGGGGACATGAACACTGAAGCTTTCTTT	CASSLVLGGGDMNTEAFF
TRBV10-3	.	.	TRBJ2-7	TGTGCCATCAGTGGGGGTTTCTCCTACGAGCAGTACTTC	CAISGGFSYEQYF
TRBV5-1	.	.	TRBJ2-3	TGCGCCAGCAGCTTGGGGCTAGATCCTAGCACAGATACGCAGTATTTT	CASSLGLDPSTDTQYF
TRBV7-2	TRBD1	.	TRBJ1-5	TGTGCCAGCAGCTTATATAGGGGAAGGGACAGGTGGGGCAATCAGCCCCAGCATTTT	CASSLYRGRDRWGNQPQHF
TRBV11-3	TRBD2	.	TRBJ2-7	TGTGCCAGCAGCTTAATAGGGACTAGCGACAACGAGCAGTACTTC	CASSLIGTSDNEQYF
TRBV6-1	.	.	TRBJ2-1	TGTGCCAGCATATTAGACAGGAGCTCCTACAATGAGCAGTTCTTC	CASILDRSSYNEQFF
TRBV9	.	once	TRBJ2-3	TGTGCCAGCAGCCAACTTCTCACAGATACGCAGTATTTT	CASSQLLTDTQYF
TRBV19	.	.	TRBJ1-2	TGTGCCAGTAGTATAGACCTCGAACGTAGTGGACCGGCCGCTAACTATGGCTACACCTTC	CASSIDLERSGPAANYGYTF
TRBV5-6	.	.	TRBJ2-7	TGTGCCAGCAGCGGGACTTCCCCCTACGAGCAGTACTTC	CASSGTSPYEQYF
TRBV7-9	.	.	TRBJ1-4	TGTGCCAGCAGCTTACTTAATGAAAAACTGTTTTTT	CASSLLNEKLFF
TRBV29-1	TRBD2	.	TRBJ2-7	TGCAGCGTCTCCGGGAGGGCAACCTACGAGCAGTACTTC	CSVSGRATYEQYF
TRBV6-5	TRBD1	.	TRBJ2-5	TGTGCCAGCAGTTTACACAGGGGGCGTTCCCAAGAGACCCAGTACTTC	CASSLHRGRSQETQYF
TRBV7-9	.	.	TRBJ2-7	TGTGCCAGCAGCTCACTCCTAGCGCGGGAGCAGTACTTC	CASSSLLAREQYF
TRBV28	TRBD2	.	TRBJ2-1	TGTGCCAGCAGGGCTCCGGCTAGCGGGGGGACTGAGCAGTTCTTC	CASRAPASGGTEQFF
TRBV5-6	TRBD1	.	TRBJ2-1	TGTGCCAGCAGCCGCGACAGGGACAATGAGCAGTTCTTC	CASSRDRDNEQFF
TRBV5-6	TRBD1	.	TRBJ2-7	TGTGCCAGCAGCTCAAGGGGGCAGGGGGCCTACGAGCAGTACTTC	CASSSRGQGAYEQYF
TRBV6-5	.	once	TRBJ1-5	TGTGCCAGCAGTAACCAGGGAAGCAATCAGCCCCAGCATTTT	CASSNQGSNQPQHF
TRBV6-5	TRBD2	.	TRBJ2-7	TGTGCCAGCAGAAACGGACTAGCGGACGGCTACGAGCAGTACTTC	CASRNGLADGYEQYF
TRBV9	.	few	TRBJ1-2	TGTGCCAGCAGCGCCGGAACAGGGATCTGGAATGGCTACACCTTC	CASSAGTGIWNGYTF
TRBV7-2	.	.	TRBJ2-7	TGTGCCAGCAGCTTACGGGGTAGCCACGAGCAGTACTTC	CASSLRGSHEQYF
TRBV27	.	.	TRBJ2-6	TGTGCCAGCAGTTTGCGGATTTCTGGGGCCAACGTCCTGACTTTC	CASSLRISGANVLTF
TRBV29-1	.	.	TRBJ2-7	TGCAGCGTCAAGCAGGGTTCCTTCTACGAGCAGTACTTC	CSVKQGSFYEQYF
TRBV5-1	.	few	TRBJ1-3	TGCGCCAGCAGCTCGGACAGCTTCTCTGGAAACACCATATATTTT	CASSSDSFSGNTIYF